The 8 T cell receptor beta chains listed next were all sequenced from one sample in a study of blood T cell repertoires in COVID-19. Repertoires were generated with immunoSEQ multiplex PCR, while TCRdb's copy carries only in-frame clones and drops some. Here the sample spans around 180,000 clones, under 80% being singletons. What was sequenced was peripheral blood. These receptors were collected from a woman at least 80 years old with acute or convalescent COVID-19.

The rearrangement joins TRBV7-9 to TRBJ2-1, with TRBD2 matching 9 bases. The CDR3 extends over 18 amino acids. V was clipped by 4 bases and J by 0 bases; unmatched bases: 10. CDR1 is SEHNR, CDR2 FQNEAQ, per germline (reference sequence). The CDR3 here is CASSYRGPSGDSYNEQFF. DNA for the CDR3: TGTGCCAGCAGCTACAGGGGACCTAGCGGGGACTCCTACAATGAGCAGTTCTTC.

This clone was detected only a few times. The CDR3 DNA follows: TGTGCCAGCAGTGACGGGGAGACCTACAATGAGCAGTTCTTC. As protein: CASSDGETYNEQFF. This sequence joins TRBV6-4 and TRBJ2-1, with D possibly TRBD2 on 5 matching bases. The CDR3 extends over 14 amino acids. Germline V CDR1 and CDR2: MRHNA, SNTAGT. V was clipped by 2 bases and J by 2 bases, with 7 bases between them.

The CDR3 region has the DNA TGCGCCAGCAGTCAATGTTATCATACGGCAGGGAAACAAGAAGAGACCCAGTACTTC. This codes for CASSQCYHTAGKQEETQYF. The chain joins TRBV23-1 to TRBJ2-5; maybe TRBD1 (5 bases). TRBV23-1 is designated an ORF whose function remains uncertain. CDR3 size: 19 residues. V was cut by 1 base and J by 3 bases, with 24 bases left in between.

The chain uses TRBV4-1 and TRBJ2-1, with D maybe TRBD2 (5 bases). Germline V gene lookup returns CDR1 MGHRA and CDR2 YSYEKL. The CDR3 spans 14 residues. Trimming pared 1 base from V and 9 bases from J, leaving 13 bases between. The CDR3 loop is CASSQVSSAGEQFF. DNA of the CDR3: TGCGCCAGCAGCCAAGTATCGTCGGCGGGTGAGCAGTTCTTC.

This chain connects TRBV11-2 to TRBJ2-7, with 10 nucleotides matching TRBD2. The V gene's germline CDR1 is SGHAT and CDR2 FQNNGV. The CDR3 runs 17 residues. V lost 1 base, J lost 4 bases, and 10 bases stayed unmatched. CDR3 sequence reads: CASSLGGRSGRSYEQYF. The DNA of the CDR3 is TGTGCCAGCAGCTTAGGAGGACGTAGCGGGAGGTCGTACGAGCAGTACTTC.

The rearrangement joins TRBV10-1 to TRBJ1-2; 9 bases agree with TRBD1. The CDR3 sequence is 15 residues long. Germline values: CDR1 WNHNN, CDR2 SYGVQD (reference sequence). The trim removed 6 bases at V and 4 bases at J, leaving 9 bases unmatched. CDR3 nucleotide sequence: TGCGCCAGCAGCCCGGGACAGGGCGACGGCTATGGCTACACCTTC. This sequence encodes CASSPGQGDGYGYTF.

The CDR3: CASSGGTSGRRETQYF. Written as DNA, the CDR3 is TGTGCCAGCAGCGGGGGGACTAGCGGGAGGAGGGAGACCCAGTACTTC. This chain uses TRBV7-2 with TRBJ2-5, with 15 bases matching TRBD2. J gave up 5 bases and V 5 bases, and 6 bases lay outside the gene matches. This CDR3 is 16 amino acids long. Germline loops: CDR1 SGHTA, CDR2 FQGNSA.

J is TRBJ2-7 and V is TRBV6-1; D unclear. The CDR3 loop spans 12 amino acids. V lost 3 bases and J 2 bases, leaving 5 bases between the germline ends. The germline V gene has CDR1 MNHNS and CDR2 SASEGT. The CDR3 region is CASSDSTYEQYF. In DNA form, the CDR3 reads TGTGCCAGCAGTGATTCCACCTACGAGCAGTACTTC.